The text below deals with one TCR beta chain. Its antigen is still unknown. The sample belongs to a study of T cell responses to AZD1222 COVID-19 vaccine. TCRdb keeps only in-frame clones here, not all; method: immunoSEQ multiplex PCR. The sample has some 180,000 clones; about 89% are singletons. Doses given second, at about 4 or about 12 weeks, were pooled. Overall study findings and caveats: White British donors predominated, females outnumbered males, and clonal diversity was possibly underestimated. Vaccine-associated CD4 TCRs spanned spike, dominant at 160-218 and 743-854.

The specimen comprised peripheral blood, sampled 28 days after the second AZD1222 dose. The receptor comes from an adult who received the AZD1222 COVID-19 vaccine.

CDR3: CASTDTAAYEQYF. CDR3 nucleotides: TGTGCCAGTACTGACACCGCCGCCTACGAGCAGTACTTC. The V gene is TRBV6-5, the J gene TRBJ2-7; D uncertain. The CDR3 consists of 13 residues. Germline V gene sequence: CDR1 MNHEY, CDR2 SVGAGI. Between the trimmed V and J ends, which lost 9 bases and 2 bases, there was a span of 14 bases.